Sequencing of this TCR beta chain was carried out in a study of beta chain features in type 1 diabetes. Worth noting for this clone: Antigen specificity is unknown.

V lost 5 bases and J lost 3; bases outside the gene matches: 2. The CDR3 runs to 14 residues. Germline CDR1 SEHNR, CDR2 FQNEAQ (reference sequence). Findings of the study overall: Researchers could not determine here whether HLA type influences TCRB rearrangement. When Type 1 diabetes patients were examined, their TCRB CDR3s proved moderately but significantly shorter in all four CD4+ subsets.

All of the isolated RNA was reverse transcribed, so expressed TCRB transcripts were sequenced. The read count averaged roughly 4 million across naive, central memory and regulatory T cell samples. Assay used: immunoSEQ multiplex PCR; TCRdb lists only in-frame clones, some missing. There are 300,000 or so clones in the sample; approximately 14% occur only once, and 0.015% to 0.02% lies in the top ten. The chain links TRBV7-9 to TRBJ2-7; 12 positions match TRBD2. This clonotype originated in a man aged 25 to 45 with type 1 diabetes. The sequenced sample was naive CD4+ T cells from blood. CDR3: CASSLTSGSYEQYF. As DNA, the CDR3 is TGTGCCAGCAGCCTGACTAGCGGGAGCTACGAGCAGTACTTC.